This T cell receptor (beta chain) was documented in a study of Ad26.COV2.S vaccination and SARS-CoV-2 variants. Study conclusions and caveats: Reportedly, after vaccination the spike-specific CD8+ and CD4+ T cell responses displayed substantial breadth.

Using immunoSEQ multiplex PCR, the repertoire was profiled, and TCRdb retains in-frame clones only, with some absent. The data contain around 450,000 clones, 80% to 90% of them singletons. Germline V gives CDR1 SNHLY, CDR2 FYNNEI. The CDR3 extends over 13 amino acids. Trimming removed 6 bases from V and 1 base from J, with 10 bases in between. Worth noting for this clone: What it recognizes is unknown.

As to treatment: about 20 received Ad26.COV2.S at low or high dose, single or two shots; about 5 received placebo; per-sample allocation not given. Repertoires come from day 63 after the first vaccine or placebo injection. The sample came from a Boston adult aged 18-55 years. This rearrangement joins TRBV2 to TRBJ2-7; D remains unclear. Here the sequenced sample was peripheral blood, taken in a trial of Ad26.COV2.S vaccine versus placebo. This TCR was recovered from a person aged 18-65 years who received the Ad26.COV2.S COVID-19 vaccine or a placebo. Written as DNA, the CDR3 is TGTGCCAGCAGGGGGTCAATTTCCTACGAGCAGTACTTC. Amino acids: CASRGSISYEQYF.